These T cell receptor beta chains were read from a single sample in a study of T-cell reconstitution after alpha-beta-depleted transplantation in children. One entry per CDR3 protein, called by TCRdb with MiXCR from the PCR reads. The data contain about 110,000 distinct CDR3 sequences, approximately 6% of them singletons. Source: PBMCs, mostly from graft donor cells, taken 360 days after TCRalphabeta/CD19-depleted stem cell transplant. The source of these receptors is a male patient aged 2 to 10 who had a stem cell transplant for acute lymphoblastic leukemia, so the T cells may come from the graft donor. Both conserved end residues are part of each CDR3. D genes are given only for firm matches. Clone size appears in some rows only: once, few, many, or a class for an expanded clone.

D gene	clone size	V gene	J gene	CDR3 protein	CDR3 DNA
TRBD2	.	TRBV11-1	TRBJ2-5	CASSSNGLAGGEETQYF	TGTGCCAGCAGCTCCAACGGACTAGCGGGAGGTGAAGAGACCCAGTACTTC
TRBD2	.	TRBV6-2/TRBV6-3	TRBJ2-1	CASSYTSRTSGGPTYNEQFF	TGTGCCAGCAGTTACACCTCGCGGACTAGCGGGGGACCCACCTACAATGAGCAGTTCTTC
TRBD2	few	TRBV4-2	TRBJ2-2	CASSQARGGAKSGELFF	TGTGCCAGCAGCCAAGCACGGGGGGGGGCTAAGTCCGGGGAGCTGTTTTTT
.	many	TRBV28	TRBJ2-1	CASSSGPLLF	TGTGCCAGCAGCAGCGGCCCGCTCCTCTTC
.	many	TRBV7-3	TRBJ2-3	CASSSQRELNF	TGTGCCAGCAGCTCCCAGCGAGAGCTGAATTTT
TRBD2	many	TRBV12-3/TRBV12-4	TRBJ2-4	CASSPTSGKNIQYF	TGTGCCAGCAGTCCGACTAGCGGCAAAAACATTCAGTACTTC
TRBD2	many	TRBV4-2	TRBJ2-1	CASGLVAGEEQFF	TGTGCCAGCGGACTCGTAGCGGGGGAGGAGCAGTTCTTC
.	many	TRBV7-8	TRBJ2-7	CASSLAASSYEQYF	TGTGCCAGCAGCTTAGCGGCCAGCTCCTACGAGCAGTACTTC
TRBD1	many	TRBV7-9	TRBJ2-5	CASSPPAGGVGETQYF	TGTGCCAGCAGCCCCCCCGCAGGGGGCGTTGGAGAGACCCAGTACTTC
TRBD2	many	TRBV9	TRBJ2-1	CASSPGTSGNEQFF	TGTGCCAGCAGCCCAGGGACTAGCGGAAATGAGCAGTTCTTC
.	few	TRBV29-1	TRBJ1-4	CSGQWGGELFF	TGCAGCGGACAGTGGGGCGGAGAACTGTTTTTT
TRBD2	few	TRBV20-1	TRBJ2-7	CSARDWFGLAGLGEQYF	TGCAGTGCTAGAGATTGGTTCGGGCTAGCGGGACTCGGTGAGCAGTACTTC
.	many	TRBV5-1	TRBJ2-7	CASSQSRDFSDSYEQYF	TGCGCCAGCAGCCAGTCCCGGGACTTTTCTGACTCCTACGAGCAGTACTTC
TRBD1	many	TRBV9	TRBJ1-4	CASSSDGDRNEKLFF	TGTGCCAGCAGCTCTGATGGGGACAGGAATGAAAAACTGTTTTTT
TRBD1	many	TRBV7-2	TRBJ1-5	CASSWTGADNQPQHF	TGTGCCAGCAGCTGGACAGGGGCCGACAATCAGCCCCAGCATTTT
.	.	TRBV10-3	TRBJ1-6	CAISESGINSPLHF	TGTGCCATCAGTGAGTCTGGGATAAATTCACCCCTCCACTTT
TRBD1	many	TRBV27	TRBJ2-5	CASIGDSPETQYF	TGTGCCAGCATAGGGGACAGCCCGGAGACCCAGTACTTC
TRBD1	.	TRBV7-9	TRBJ2-1	CASSEGQYPYNEQFF	TGTGCCAGCAGCGAGGGACAGTACCCTTACAATGAGCAGTTCTTC
.	many	TRBV4-2	TRBJ1-1	CASSLLQGRMNTEAFF	TGTGCCAGCAGCCTACTCCAGGGGCGAATGAACACTGAAGCTTTCTTT
.	few	TRBV10-3	TRBJ1-2	CAISESNPLWWRRDGYTF	TGTGCCATCAGTGAGTCAAACCCCCTCTGGTGGAGGCGAGATGGCTACACCTTC
.	few	TRBV20-1	TRBJ2-4	CSVRKGVLAKNIQYF	TGCAGTGTTAGAAAGGGGGTACTAGCCAAAAACATTCAGTACTTC
TRBD2	many	TRBV20-1	TRBJ2-3	CSARRGLTTTDTQYF	TGCAGTGCTAGACGGGGACTAACGACCACAGATACGCAGTATTTT
.	many	TRBV6-1	TRBJ2-7	CASSGLARYEQYF	TGTGCCAGCAGTGGTCTGGCAAGGTACGAGCAGTACTTC
.	many	TRBV24-1	TRBJ2-7	CATSVPGTFGRPSYEQYF	TGTGCCACCAGTGTCCCCGGGACTTTCGGACGTCCCTCCTACGAGCAGTACTTC
TRBD2	many	TRBV12-3/TRBV12-4	TRBJ2-1	CASSQRTSIHNEQFF	TGTGCCAGCAGCCAAAGGACTAGTATCCACAATGAGCAGTTCTTC
.	many	TRBV5-1	TRBJ1-6	CASSFRRGDSPLHF	TGCGCCAGCAGCTTCCGACGGGGTGATTCACCCCTCCACTTT
.	many	TRBV10-3	TRBJ2-7	CAITAGPTYEQYF	TGTGCCATCACCGCCGGACCGACCTACGAGCAGTACTTC
TRBD2	many	TRBV9	TRBJ2-3	CASGEGIPTDTQYF	TGTGCCAGCGGGGAGGGGATCCCCACAGATACGCAGTATTTT
TRBD2	.	TRBV6-1	TRBJ2-5	CASSRLAGGRGETQYF	TGTGCCAGCAGTCGTTTAGCGGGGGGCAGGGGTGAGACCCAGTACTTC
.	few	TRBV7-3	TRBJ2-3	CASSVSPGAVDTQYF	TGTGCCAGCAGCGTAAGTCCGGGAGCCGTCGATACGCAGTATTTT
TRBD1	.	TRBV9	TRBJ2-7	CASSVGGQGGKYF	TGTGCCAGCAGCGTAGGCGGACAGGGCGGAAAGTACTTC
.	many	TRBV28	TRBJ2-7	CASSSEDTPSPYEQYF	TGTGCCAGCAGTTCTGAGGACACACCATCACCCTACGAGCAGTACTTC
TRBD2	.	TRBV7-9	TRBJ2-3	CASSFPSGTSTDTQYF	TGTGCCAGCAGCTTCCCCAGCGGGACTAGCACAGATACGCAGTATTTT
.	.	TRBV28	TRBJ1-4	CASSPRRQGLLWEKLFF	TGTGCCAGCAGTCCTCGTCGCCAGGGGCTGCTCTGGGAAAAACTGTTTTTT
TRBD1	many	TRBV24-1	TRBJ1-2	CATSDWDRSYGYTF	TGTGCCACCAGTGACTGGGACAGGTCCTATGGCTACACCTTC
TRBD2	few	TRBV20-1	TRBJ2-3	CSAREGVGAGVAGDTQYF	TGCAGTGCTAGAGAGGGAGTAGGGGCGGGAGTTGCCGGGGATACGCAGTATTTT
.	many	TRBV10-3	TRBJ2-4	CAISESSGRGKNIQYF	TGTGCCATCAGTGAGTCCAGCGGGCGGGGCAAAAACATTCAGTACTTC
.	many	TRBV6-5	TRBJ2-7	CASSPGLRYEQYF	TGTGCCAGCAGCCCTGGACTGCGATACGAGCAGTACTTC
TRBD2	few	TRBV7-2	TRBJ2-1	CASSYGTDRRGLAGGSYNEQFF	TGTGCCAGCAGCTACGGGACGGACCGGCGGGGACTAGCGGGAGGCTCCTACAATGAGCAGTTCTTC
.	many	TRBV5-1	TRBJ1-2	CASSLAQPPNGYTF	TGCGCCAGCAGCTTGGCTCAACCTCCCAATGGCTACACCTTC
.	few	TRBV5-6	TRBJ1-4	CASSSLADRGMELWEKLFF	TGTGCCAGCAGCTCCTTGGCCGATAGGGGGATGGAGCTTTGGGAAAAACTGTTTTTT
.	many	TRBV14	TRBJ2-7	CASSEEPLHKQYF	TGTGCCAGCAGCGAAGAACCGCTACACAAGCAGTACTTC
.	many	TRBV4-3	TRBJ1-1	CASSWALNTEAFF	TGCGCCAGCAGTTGGGCCTTGAACACTGAAGCTTTCTTT
.	many	TRBV28	TRBJ2-7	CASSYNEQYF	TGTGCCAGCAGTTACAACGAGCAGTACTTC
.	many	TRBV4-3	TRBJ1-6	CASSPEDGYTSPLHF	TGCGCCAGCAGCCCCGAGGACGGGTACACGTCACCCCTCCACTTT
.	many	TRBV2	TRBJ2-7	CASPGPNYEQYF	TGTGCCAGCCCGGGACCGAACTACGAGCAGTACTTC
.	many	TRBV20-1	TRBJ2-7	CSARDRAGFSSYEQYF	TGCAGTGCTAGAGACCGAGCGGGCTTTAGCTCCTACGAGCAGTACTTC
.	many	TRBV25-1	TRBJ2-3	CASKNTDTQYF	TGTGCCAGCAAAAACACAGATACGCAGTATTTT
TRBD2	.	TRBV28	TRBJ2-1	CASSLHSGGVNEQFF	TGTGCCAGCAGTTTGCATAGCGGGGGGGTCAATGAGCAGTTCTTC
.	many	TRBV15	TRBJ2-1	CATSSLWRGEQFF	TGTGCCACCAGCTCTCTTTGGAGGGGTGAGCAGTTCTTC
.	few	TRBV20-1	TRBJ2-1	CSARDSATTLYNEQFF	TGCAGTGCTAGAGATTCGGCGACTACTCTTTACAATGAGCAGTTCTTC
.	many	TRBV4-3	TRBJ2-3	CASSQQGRSTDTQYF	TGCGCCAGCAGCCAACAGGGAAGAAGCACAGATACGCAGTATTTT
.	many	TRBV5-5	TRBJ2-7	CASSLGREVPILYEQYF	TGTGCCAGCAGCTTGGGGAGGGAGGTCCCAATTCTCTACGAGCAGTACTTC
TRBD1	.	TRBV5-1	TRBJ1-2	CASSPQGSYGYTF	TGCGCCAGCAGCCCACAGGGGAGCTATGGCTACACCTTC
.	many	TRBV9	TRBJ1-1	CASSPEAEPDEAFF	TGTGCCAGCAGCCCCGAAGCAGAACCCGATGAAGCTTTCTTT
.	few	TRBV7-2	TRBJ2-3	CASSLVRAGRGHTQYF	TGTGCCAGCAGCTTAGTAAGGGCTGGGCGGGGTCATACGCAGTATTTT
TRBD1	.	TRBV20-1	TRBJ2-3	CSALDRGADTQYF	TGCAGTGCCCTGGACAGGGGGGCAGATACGCAGTATTTT
.	many	TRBV25-1	TRBJ1-1	CASSDRSQNTEAFF	TGTGCCAGCTCAGACAGATCTCAGAACACTGAAGCTTTCTTT
.	.	TRBV4-3	TRBJ2-7	CASSQGLGRGNEQYF	TGCGCCAGCAGCCAAGGCCTGGGCAGGGGAAACGAGCAGTACTTC
TRBD2	.	TRBV6-5	TRBJ2-3	CASSYGGRAAADTQYF	TGTGCCAGCAGTTACGGCGGGAGGGCCGCGGCAGATACGCAGTATTTT